This record concerns one T cell receptor (beta chain) sequence. Its recognized antigen is unknown. No much larger clone exists at a distance of one base, and base qualities are not known. This sample was included in a study of T cell responses to AZD1222 COVID-19 vaccine (dated by TCRdb to the early 2020s). About the study as a whole: Because spike-specific TCR depth and breadth did not differ between the two schedules, AZD1222 recipients who got a second dose at roughly 4 weeks were pooled with those who got a second dose at roughly 12 weeks. Trial participants were enrolled by age into 18-55, 56-69 and 70-plus year subgroups, with approximately 150, 30 and 60 TCR-sequenced participants respectively. TCR sequencing covered 230 to 250 trial participants: around 210 given two doses of AZD1222 and 26 given two doses of MenACWY control vaccine.

The time point label corresponds to: baseline before first vaccination. Vaccinee samples came from UK trials COV001 and COV002, including a single-blind randomized controlled phase 2/3 trial of AZD1222 (ChAdOx1 nCoV-19) in healthy adults. For TCRbeta chain sequencing, PBMC samples from trial participants were taken at day 0 and at day 28 after the second dose. Paper-wide results and their limitations: The 56-69-year group was small, and its depth increase did not reach significance, likely because of low power. Conclusions about previously exposed vaccinees are limited because only five or six AZD1222 recipients were SARS-CoV-2 seropositive at baseline. Participants were mostly white British and included more females than males, and it was suggested by the authors that clonal diversity may have been underestimated. Because no day 14 peak-response samples were available, the repertoires could be characterized only after the peak T cell response. CD4 TCRs associated with the vaccine covered the entire spike protein, and the dominant responses were in regions 160-218 and 743-854. Reportedly, almost half of the unique spike-specific TCRs recognized epitopes lying outside the regions that are mutated in the B.1.351 and B.1.1.7 variants. After two AZD1222 doses, spike-specific TCR breadth and depth were significantly higher than at day 0 and than in MenACWY recipients.

As encoded in the germline V gene (reference sequence), CDR1 is MNHEY while CDR2 is SMNVEV. V loses 2 bases of germline sequence and J loses 3 bases, and the interval between the two ends is 14 bases. Measured from the cysteine to the phenylalanine, the CDR3 is 15 residues long. The DNA shown is the 45-base CDR3, in frame from base 1. The CDR3 regions of human TCRbeta chains were analyzed by immunosequencing. As for how the authors treated the data: TCRs in the repertoires were compared against a reference library of SARS-CoV-2-specific TCRs that had been generated with the MIRA antigen-specificity platform. Breadth was defined as the fraction of unique TCRs that were SARS-CoV-2-associated. Depth was defined as the fraction of total T cells that were SARS-CoV-2-associated. Each spike-specific TCR was assigned to its reactive spike region and to a CD4 or CD8 class using the MIRA data. Log10-transformed breadth and depth values were compared by one-way ANOVA with Sidak's multiple comparisons tests. The immuneACCESS repertoire file appears here via TCRdb, limited to in-frame rearrangements. These files lack a portion of the clones; in checked studies, under half of the deficit traces to unresolved V genes, and the cause of the others is not known. V, J and clone size are those of that table, while D and trimming were read from the DNA. This sample lists 150,000 to 170,000 clones; about nine tenths were detected once. The ten largest clones represent 3% to 3.5% of the sample.

The sample in question was peripheral blood, obtained on day 0 of AZD1222 vaccination. Recombination connected TRBV27 to TRBJ2-7; TRBD2 is perhaps the D gene, given 7 matching bases. The receptor's source is an adult in good health. The CDR3 here reads CASSLRGARNYEQYF. In nucleotides, the sequence is TGTGCCAGCAGTTTACGGGGGGCGAGAAACTACGAGCAGTACTTC.